A single TCR beta chain is shown here with its context. Its antigen is currently unknown. This PCR relied on a set of 60 Vbeta primers and 13 Jbeta primers. Sequencing used immunoSEQ multiplex PCR; TCRdb keeps in-frame clones, though not all of them. Its listing shows around 100,000 clones. This entry comes from a study of cytomegalovirus exposure and HLA in healthy donors. Findings of the study overall: Testing in vitro showed a few CMV-associated chains specific for CMV antigens. A later analysis found that most CMV-associated TCR beta chains appeared HLA-restricted. Indistinguishable V segments such as TRBV6-2 and TRBV6-3 were excluded.

CDR3 length equals 15 residues. V gave up 2 bases and J gave up 8 bases, with 15 bases separating them. Germline V gene data show CDR1 as SGHTA and CDR2 as FQGNSA. This chain links TRBV7-2 with TRBJ1-4; D perhaps matches TRBD1 (5 bases). This receptor was identified in a young man in good health and CMV-seronegative. The sample was PBMCs. The CDR3 bases are TGTGCCAGCAGCTTACCAGGGAAGGGTGAAGAAAAACTGTTTTTT. Encoded protein: CASSLPGKGEEKLFF.